Reported below is one TCR beta chain. Its antigen is not known. Time point defined: blood 4 weeks post-SBRT, at nephrectomy. Sample treatment: 15 Gy SBRT to primary tumor, nephrectomy 4 weeks later. This entry comes from a study of radiation and T cells in renal cell carcinoma. Generated by immunoSEQ multiplex PCR, the TCRdb table keeps only in-frame clones and is missing some. The data contain about 170,000 clones, around 90% of them singletons. Study conclusions and caveats: Pretreatment tumor biopsies were lacking, so baseline clonotypes are unknown.

This sequence was found in a woman aged 45-65 years with renal cell carcinoma. The sample consisted of blood, taken from a patient whose treatment included radiotherapy and nephrectomy.

Written as DNA, the CDR3 is TGCGCCAGCAGCGGGGCCGAGACCCAGTACTTC. Translated: CASSGAETQYF. V gene TRBV5-1 combines with J gene TRBJ2-5, with D tentatively TRBD1 (5 bases). This CDR3 spans 11 amino acids. Germline-derived CDR1 and CDR2 are SGHRS and YFSETQ. Trimming left V 4 bases short and J 5 bases short, with 6 bases between.